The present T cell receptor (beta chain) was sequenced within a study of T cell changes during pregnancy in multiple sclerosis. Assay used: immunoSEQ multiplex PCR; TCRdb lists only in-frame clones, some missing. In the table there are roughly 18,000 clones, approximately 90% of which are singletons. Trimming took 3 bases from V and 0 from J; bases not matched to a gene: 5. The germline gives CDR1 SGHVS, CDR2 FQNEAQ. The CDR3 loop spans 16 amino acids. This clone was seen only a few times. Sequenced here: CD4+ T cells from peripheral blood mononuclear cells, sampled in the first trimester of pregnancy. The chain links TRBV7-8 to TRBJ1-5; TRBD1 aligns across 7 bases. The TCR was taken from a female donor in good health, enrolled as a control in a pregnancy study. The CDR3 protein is CASSFQGVSSNQPQHF. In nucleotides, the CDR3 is TGTGCCAGCAGCTTTCAGGGGGTCTCTAGCAATCAGCCCCAGCATTTT.